This T cell receptor (beta chain) was retrieved from a study of blood T cell repertoires in COVID-19. The overall study: Nucleic acid was either cDNA or gDNA, and it came from T cells, B-cell-depleted T cells, or PBMCs.

Authors' data handling: Amplification of reference gene primers provided the estimated nucleated cell counts. Only in-frame clones appear in the TCRdb table, and some are missing; sequencing was by immunoSEQ multiplex PCR. From that table come the V and J calls and clone size; the DNA was used to work out D and trimming. Of roughly 280,000 clones detected, roughly 88% appear once; the ten largest clones hold approximately 9.9%. The germline V and J ends were trimmed by 2 bases and 4 bases, with 13 bases remaining between them. From germline, CDR1 is SQVTM and CDR2 ANQGSEA. This CDR3 region has 14 residues. This clone appeared a single time.

The chain recombines TRBV29-1 with TRBJ2-3; no firm D call. The specimen sequenced was peripheral blood. The sequence came from a woman aged 70-85 years with acute or convalescent COVID-19. The CDR3 is CSVEQAPPADTQYF. The CDR3 DNA sequence: TGCAGCGTTGAACAGGCTCCCCCGGCAGATACGCAGTATTTT.